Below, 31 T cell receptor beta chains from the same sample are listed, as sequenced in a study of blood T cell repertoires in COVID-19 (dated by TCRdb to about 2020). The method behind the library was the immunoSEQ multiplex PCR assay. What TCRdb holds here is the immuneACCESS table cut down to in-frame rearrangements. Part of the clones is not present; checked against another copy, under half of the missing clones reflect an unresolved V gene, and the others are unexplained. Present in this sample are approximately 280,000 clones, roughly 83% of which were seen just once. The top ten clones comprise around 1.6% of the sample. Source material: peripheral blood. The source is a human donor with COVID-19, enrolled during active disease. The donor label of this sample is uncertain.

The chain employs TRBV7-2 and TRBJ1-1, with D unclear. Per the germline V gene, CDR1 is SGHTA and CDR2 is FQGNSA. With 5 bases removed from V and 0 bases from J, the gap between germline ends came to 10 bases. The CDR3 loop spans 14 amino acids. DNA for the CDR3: TGTGCCAGCAGCCCGCGGGGTTTGAACACTGAAGCTTTCTTT. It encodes CASSPRGLNTEAFF.

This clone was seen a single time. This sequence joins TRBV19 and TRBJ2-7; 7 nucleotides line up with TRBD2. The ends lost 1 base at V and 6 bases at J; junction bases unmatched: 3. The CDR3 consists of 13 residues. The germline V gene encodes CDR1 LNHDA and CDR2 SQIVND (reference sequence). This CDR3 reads CASSIAGRGEQYF. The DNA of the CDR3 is TGTGCCAGTAGTATAGCGGGGAGGGGCGAGCAGTACTTC.

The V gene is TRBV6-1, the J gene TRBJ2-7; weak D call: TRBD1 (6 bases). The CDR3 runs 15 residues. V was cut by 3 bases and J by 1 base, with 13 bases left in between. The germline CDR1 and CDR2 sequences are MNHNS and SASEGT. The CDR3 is CASSDPNRGSYEQYF. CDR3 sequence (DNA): TGTGCCAGCAGTGACCCAAATAGGGGGTCCTACGAGCAGTACTTC.

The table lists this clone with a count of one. CDR3 coding DNA: TGTGCCAGCAGCCACCGACAGGGAGACTACAATGAGCAGTTCTTC. This sequence encodes CASSHRQGDYNEQFF. The V call is TRBV7-8, the J call TRBJ2-1; the match to TRBD1 covers 7 bases. Germline CDR1 and CDR2: SGHVS and FQNEAQ. The CDR3 contains 15 residues. The V gene end was trimmed by 5 bases and the J gene end by 3 bases; junction bases not matched to a gene: 7. Using reference TRBV7-8 and TRBJ2-1 for the parts outside the CDR3, the full variable domain is GAGVSQSPRYKVAKRGQDVALRCDPISGHVSLFWYQQALGQGPEFLTYFQNEAQLDKSGLPSDRFFAERPEGSVSTLKIQRTQQEDSAVYLCASSHRQGDYNEQFFGPGTRLTVL.

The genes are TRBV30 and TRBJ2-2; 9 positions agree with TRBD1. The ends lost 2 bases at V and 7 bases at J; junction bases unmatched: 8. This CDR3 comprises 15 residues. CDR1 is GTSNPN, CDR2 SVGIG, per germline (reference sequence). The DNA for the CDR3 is TGTGCCTGGAGTCCCCTTACAGGGGGCGTCGGGGAGCTGTTTTTT. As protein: CAWSPLTGGVGELFF.

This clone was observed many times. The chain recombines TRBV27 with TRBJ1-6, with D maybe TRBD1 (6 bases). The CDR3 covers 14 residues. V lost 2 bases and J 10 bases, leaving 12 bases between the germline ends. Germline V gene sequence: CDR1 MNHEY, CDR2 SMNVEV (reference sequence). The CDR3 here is CASSLRSGVSPLHF. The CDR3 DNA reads TGTGCCAGCAGTTTAAGGTCAGGGGTGTCACCCCTCCACTTT.

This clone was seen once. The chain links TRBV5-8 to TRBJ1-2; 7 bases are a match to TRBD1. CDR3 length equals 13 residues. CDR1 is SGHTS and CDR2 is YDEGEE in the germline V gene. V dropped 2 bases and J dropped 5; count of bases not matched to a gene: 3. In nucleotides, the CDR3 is TGTGCCAGCAGCTTCCGACAGGGTTATGGCTACACCTTC. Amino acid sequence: CASSFRQGYGYTF.

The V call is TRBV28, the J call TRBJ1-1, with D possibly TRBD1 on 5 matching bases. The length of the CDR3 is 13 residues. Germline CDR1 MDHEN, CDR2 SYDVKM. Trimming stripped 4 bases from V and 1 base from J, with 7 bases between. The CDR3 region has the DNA TGTGCCAGCAGTTGGGGGGAGAACACTGAAGCTTTCTTT. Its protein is CASSWGENTEAFF.

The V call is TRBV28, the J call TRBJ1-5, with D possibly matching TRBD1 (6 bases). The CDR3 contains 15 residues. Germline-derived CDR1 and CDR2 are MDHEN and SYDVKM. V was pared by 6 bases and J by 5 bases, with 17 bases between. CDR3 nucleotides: TGTGCCAGCAGCCCTCGCGGGGGCCAGGATCAGCCCCAGCATTTT. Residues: CASSPRGGQDQPQHF.

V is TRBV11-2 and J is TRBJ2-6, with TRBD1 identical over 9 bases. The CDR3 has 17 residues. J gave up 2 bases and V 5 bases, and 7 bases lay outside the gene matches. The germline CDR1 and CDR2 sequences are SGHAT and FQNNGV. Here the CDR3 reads CASSLQGAGTGANVLTF. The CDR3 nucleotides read TGTGCCAGCAGCCTACAGGGGGCGGGAACTGGGGCCAACGTCCTGACTTTC.

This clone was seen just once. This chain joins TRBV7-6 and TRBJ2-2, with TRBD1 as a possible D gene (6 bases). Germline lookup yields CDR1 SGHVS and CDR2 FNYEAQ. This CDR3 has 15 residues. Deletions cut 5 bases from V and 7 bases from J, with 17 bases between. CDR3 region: CASSPRMGAVGELFF. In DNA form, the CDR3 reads TGTGCCAGCAGCCCGAGGATGGGGGCAGTCGGGGAGCTGTTTTTT.

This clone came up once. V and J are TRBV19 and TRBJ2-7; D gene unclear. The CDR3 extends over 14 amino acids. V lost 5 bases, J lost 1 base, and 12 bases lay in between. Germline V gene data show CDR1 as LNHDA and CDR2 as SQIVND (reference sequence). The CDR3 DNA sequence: TGTGCCAGTAGTTTGACGGAACTATCCTACGAGCAGTACTTC. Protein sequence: CASSLTELSYEQYF. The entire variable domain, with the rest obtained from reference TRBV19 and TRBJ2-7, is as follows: DGGITQSPKYLFRKEGQNVTLSCEQNLNHDAMYWYRQDPGQGLRLIYYSQIVNDFQKGDIAEGYSVSREKKESFPLTVTSAQKNPTAFYLCASSLTELSYEQYFGPGTRLTVT.

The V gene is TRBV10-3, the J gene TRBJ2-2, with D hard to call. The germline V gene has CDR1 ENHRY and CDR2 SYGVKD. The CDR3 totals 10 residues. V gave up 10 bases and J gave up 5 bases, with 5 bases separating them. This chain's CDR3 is CASYTGELFF. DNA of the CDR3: TGTGCCAGCTATACCGGGGAGCTGTTTTTT.

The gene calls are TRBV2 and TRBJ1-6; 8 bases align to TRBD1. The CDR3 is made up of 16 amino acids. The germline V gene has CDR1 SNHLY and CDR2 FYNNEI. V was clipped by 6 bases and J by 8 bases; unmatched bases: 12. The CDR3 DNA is TGTGCCAGCAGCCCACCCGGACAGGGCGATTATTCACCCCTCCACTTT. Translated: CASSPPGQGDYSPLHF.

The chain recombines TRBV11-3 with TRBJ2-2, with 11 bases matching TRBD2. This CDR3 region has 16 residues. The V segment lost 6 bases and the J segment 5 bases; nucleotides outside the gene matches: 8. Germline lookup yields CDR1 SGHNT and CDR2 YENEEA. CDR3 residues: CASSPLSGRATGELFF. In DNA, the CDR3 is TGTGCCAGCAGTCCCCTTAGCGGGAGGGCGACCGGGGAGCTGTTTTTT. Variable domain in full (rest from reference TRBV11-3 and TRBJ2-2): EAGVVQSPRYKIIEKKQPVAFWCNPISGHNTLYWYLQNLGQGPELLIRYENEEAVDDSQLPKDRFSAERLKGVDSTLKIQPAELGDSAVYLCASSPLSGRATGELFFGEGSRLTVL.

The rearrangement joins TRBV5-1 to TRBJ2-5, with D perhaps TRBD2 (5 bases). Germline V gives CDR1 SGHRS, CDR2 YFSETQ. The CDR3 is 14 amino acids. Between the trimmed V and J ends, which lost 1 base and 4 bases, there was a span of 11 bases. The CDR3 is CASSLPGVPETQYF. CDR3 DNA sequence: TGCGCCAGCAGCTTGCCCGGGGTGCCAGAGACCCAGTACTTC. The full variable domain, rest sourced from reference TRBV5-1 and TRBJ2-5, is KAGVTQTPRYLIKTRGQQVTLSCSPISGHRSVSWYQQTPGQGLQFLFEYFSETQRNKGNFPGRFSGRQFSNSRSEMNVSTLELGDSALYLCASSLPGVPETQYFGPGTRLLVL.

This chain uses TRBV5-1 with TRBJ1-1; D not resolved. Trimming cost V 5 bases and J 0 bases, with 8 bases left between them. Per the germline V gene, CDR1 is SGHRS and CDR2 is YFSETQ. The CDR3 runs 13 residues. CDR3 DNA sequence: TGCGCCAGCAGTTCGAGGATGAACACTGAAGCTTTCTTT. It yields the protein CASSSRMNTEAFF.

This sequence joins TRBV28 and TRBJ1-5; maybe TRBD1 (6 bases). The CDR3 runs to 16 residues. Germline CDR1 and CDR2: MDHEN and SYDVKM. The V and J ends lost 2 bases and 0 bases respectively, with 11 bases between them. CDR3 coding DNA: TGTGCCAGCAGTTTAGTCAGGGGTAGTAGCAATCAGCCCCAGCATTTT. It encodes CASSLVRGSSNQPQHF. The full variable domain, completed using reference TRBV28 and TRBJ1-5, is DVKVTQSSRYLVKRTGEKVFLECVQDMDHENMFWYRQDPGLGLRLIYFSYDVKMKEKGDIPEGYSVSREKKERFSLILESASTNQTSMYLCASSLVRGSSNQPQHFGDGTRLSIL.

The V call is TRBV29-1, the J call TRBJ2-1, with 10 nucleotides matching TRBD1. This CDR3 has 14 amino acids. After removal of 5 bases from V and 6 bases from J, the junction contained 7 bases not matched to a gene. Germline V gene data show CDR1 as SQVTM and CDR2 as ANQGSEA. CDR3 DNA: TGCAGCGTTTCGGACAGGGGGGGTGGCAATGAGCAGTTCTTC. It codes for CSVSDRGGGNEQFF.

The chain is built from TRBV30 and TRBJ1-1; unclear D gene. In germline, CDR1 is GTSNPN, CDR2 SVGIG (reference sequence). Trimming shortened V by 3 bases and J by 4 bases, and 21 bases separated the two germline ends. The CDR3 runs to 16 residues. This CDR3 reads CAWRGGRMIVGTEAFF. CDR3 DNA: TGTGCCTGGAGGGGAGGGCGGATGATAGTGGGCACTGAAGCTTTCTTT.

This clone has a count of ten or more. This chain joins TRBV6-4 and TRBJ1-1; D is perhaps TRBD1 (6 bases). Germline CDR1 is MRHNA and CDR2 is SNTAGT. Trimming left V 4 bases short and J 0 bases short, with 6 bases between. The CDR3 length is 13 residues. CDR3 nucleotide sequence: TGTGCCAGCAGTGGACAGGTGAACACTGAAGCTTTCTTT. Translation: CASSGQVNTEAFF.

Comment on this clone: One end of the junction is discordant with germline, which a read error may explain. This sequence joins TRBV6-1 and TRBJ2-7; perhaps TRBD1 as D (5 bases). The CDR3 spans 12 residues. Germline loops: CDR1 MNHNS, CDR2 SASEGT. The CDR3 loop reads CASSGASYEQYF. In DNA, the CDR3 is TGTGCCAGTAGTGGGGCCTCCTACGAGCAGTACTTC.

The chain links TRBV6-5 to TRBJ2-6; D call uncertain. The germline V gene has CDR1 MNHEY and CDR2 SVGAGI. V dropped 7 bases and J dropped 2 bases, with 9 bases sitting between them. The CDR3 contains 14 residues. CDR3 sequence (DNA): TGTGCCAGCACCCAGCAGGCTGGGGCCAACGTCCTGACTTTC. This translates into CASTQQAGANVLTF.

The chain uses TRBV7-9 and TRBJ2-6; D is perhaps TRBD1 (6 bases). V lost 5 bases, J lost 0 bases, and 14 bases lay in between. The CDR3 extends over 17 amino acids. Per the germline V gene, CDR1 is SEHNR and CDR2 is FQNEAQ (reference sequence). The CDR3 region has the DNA TGTGCCAGCAGCCACAGGGATCTTGCCTCTGGGGCCAACGTCCTGACTTTC. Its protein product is CASSHRDLASGANVLTF.

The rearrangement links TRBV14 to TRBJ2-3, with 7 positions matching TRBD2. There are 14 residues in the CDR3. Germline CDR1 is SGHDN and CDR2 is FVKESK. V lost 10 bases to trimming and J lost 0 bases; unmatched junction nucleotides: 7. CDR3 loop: CATASGFSTDTQYF. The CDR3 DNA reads TGTGCCACCGCTAGCGGCTTTAGCACAGATACGCAGTATTTT.

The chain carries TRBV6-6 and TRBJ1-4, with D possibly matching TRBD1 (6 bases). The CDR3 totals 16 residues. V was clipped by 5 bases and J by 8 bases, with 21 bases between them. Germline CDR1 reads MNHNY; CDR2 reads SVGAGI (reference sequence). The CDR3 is CASSRLPGQRGEKLFF. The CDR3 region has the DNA TGTGCCAGCAGTCGACTCCCGGGACAAAGGGGAGAAAAACTGTTTTTT.

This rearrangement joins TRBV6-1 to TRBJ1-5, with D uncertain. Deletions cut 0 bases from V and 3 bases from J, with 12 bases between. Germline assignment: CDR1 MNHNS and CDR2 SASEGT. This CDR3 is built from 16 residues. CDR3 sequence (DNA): TGTGCCAGCAGTGAAGCGAGGGCGGGAAACAATCAGCCCCAGCATTTT. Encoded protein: CASSEARAGNNQPQHF.

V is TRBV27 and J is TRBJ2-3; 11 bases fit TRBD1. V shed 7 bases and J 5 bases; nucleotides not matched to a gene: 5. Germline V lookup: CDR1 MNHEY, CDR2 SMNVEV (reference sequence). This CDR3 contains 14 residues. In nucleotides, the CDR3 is TGTGCCAGCAACCCGGACAGGGGGCAAGATACGCAGTATTTT. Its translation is CASNPDRGQDTQYF.

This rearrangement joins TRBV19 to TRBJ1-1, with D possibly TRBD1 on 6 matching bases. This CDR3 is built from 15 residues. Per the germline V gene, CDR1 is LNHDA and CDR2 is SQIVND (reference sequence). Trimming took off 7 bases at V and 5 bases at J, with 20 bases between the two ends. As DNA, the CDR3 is TGTGCCAGTACGGACAGTTGGGCTTATAATACTGAAGCTTTCTTT. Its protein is CASTDSWAYNTEAFF.

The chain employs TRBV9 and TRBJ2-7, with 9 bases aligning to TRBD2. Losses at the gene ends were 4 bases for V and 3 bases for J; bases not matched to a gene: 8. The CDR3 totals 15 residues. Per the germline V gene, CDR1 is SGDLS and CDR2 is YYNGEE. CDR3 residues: CASSPESSGSYEQYF. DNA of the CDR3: TGTGCCAGCAGCCCCGAGAGTAGCGGGAGCTACGAGCAGTACTTC.

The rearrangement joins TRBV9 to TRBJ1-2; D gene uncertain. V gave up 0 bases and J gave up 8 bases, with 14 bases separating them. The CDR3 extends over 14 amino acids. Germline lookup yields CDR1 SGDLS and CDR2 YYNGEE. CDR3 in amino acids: CASSVEVPGSGYTF. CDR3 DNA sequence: TGTGCCAGCAGCGTAGAGGTACCGGGTAGCGGCTACACCTTC.